Sequencing of this T cell receptor beta chain was carried out in a study of Ad26.COV2.S vaccination and SARS-CoV-2 variants. For the study at large: Sample donor was a member of the COV1001 Ad26.COV2.S trial arm. Doses of Ad26.COV2.S were injected into muscle once or twice, 56 days apart.

Assay used: immunoSEQ multiplex PCR; TCRdb lists only in-frame clones, some missing. The sample yields fewer than 400,000 clones, around nine tenths seen once. For this clone: Its antigen is unidentified.

Study-wide results and caveats: Participants in the vaccine arm had higher spike-specific TCR breadth; placebo recipients had lower.

The treatment: some 19 received Ad26.COV2.S at low or high dose, single or two shots; a few received placebo; per-sample allocation not given. Specimens were obtained on day 63 following the first vaccine or placebo injection. It was an adult aged 18-55 years in Boston who was the donor. The sequencing used peripheral blood, collected in a trial of Ad26.COV2.S vaccine versus placebo. The TCR comes from a person between 18 and 65 years old who received the Ad26.COV2.S COVID-19 vaccine or a placebo.

The CDR3 DNA reads as TGTGCCAGCAGTACAAACGTAAATTCACCCCTCCACTTT. Translation gives CASSTNVNSPLHF. This chain links TRBV6-5 with TRBJ1-6; D is ambiguous. The CDR3 runs to 13 residues. Between the trimmed V and J ends, which lost 5 bases and 7 bases, there was a span of 9 bases. CDR1 is MNHEY, CDR2 SVGAGI, per germline.